This passage covers 20 T cell receptor beta chains from one sample sequenced in a study of blood T cell repertoires in COVID-19. Assay: immunoSEQ multiplex PCR; the TCRdb copy retains only in-frame clones and omits some. There are about 160,000 clones in the sample; roughly four fifths occur only once, and 6% to 9% lies in the top ten. Material: peripheral blood. The receptors here all came from a man aged 35 to 55 who had recovered from COVID-19.

The J gene is TRBJ1-1, the V gene TRBV11-2, with TRBD1 matching over 7 bases. Germline V gene data show CDR1 as SGHAT and CDR2 as FQNNGV. This CDR3 spans 13 amino acids. V lost 5 bases and J lost 3; bases outside the gene matches: 3. The CDR3 reads CASSPDRDTEAFF. The DNA for the CDR3 is TGTGCCAGCAGCCCCGACAGGGACACTGAAGCTTTCTTT.

The chain employs TRBV7-2 and TRBJ2-6, with 12 nucleotides matching TRBD1. Germline trimming cut 3 bases from V and 2 bases from J; bases unmatched to any gene: 2. From germline, CDR1 is SGHTA and CDR2 FQGNSA. CDR3 length: 17 residues. Here the CDR3 reads CASSLGQGATGANVLTF. CDR3 sequence (DNA): TGTGCCAGCAGCTTGGGACAGGGGGCAACTGGGGCCAACGTCCTGACTTTC.

V usage is TRBV28 and J usage is TRBJ1-1, with D maybe TRBD1 (6 bases). The CDR3 extends over 14 amino acids. Germline V gene lookup returns CDR1 MDHEN and CDR2 SYDVKM. V lost 4 bases, J lost 3 bases, and 12 bases lay in between. The DNA for the CDR3 is TGTGCCAGCAGTTATACAGGGAGTGACACTGAAGCTTTCTTT. It translates to CASSYTGSDTEAFF. Looking up the rest from reference TRBV28 and TRBJ1-1 gives the full variable domain: DVKVTQSSRYLVKRTGEKVFLECVQDMDHENMFWYRQDPGLGLRLIYFSYDVKMKEKGDIPEGYSVSREKKERFSLILESASTNQTSMYLCASSYTGSDTEAFFGQGTRLTVV.

The chain uses TRBV6-2 or TRBV6-3 and TRBJ2-7, with 8 bases fitting TRBD1. After removal of 2 bases from V and 4 bases from J, the junction contained 7 bases not matched to a gene. This CDR3 is 15 amino acids long. CDR1 is MNHEY and CDR2 is SVGEGT in the germline V gene. The CDR3 region has the DNA TGTGCCAGCAGTTACGACGGGAACAGGGGGTACGAGCAGTACTTC. Residues: CASSYDGNRGYEQYF.

The chain combines TRBV4-1 with TRBJ1-6; D perhaps matches TRBD1 (6 bases). The CDR3 is made up of 17 amino acids. Trimming pared 1 base from V and 9 bases from J, leaving 19 bases between. Germline V gene lookup returns CDR1 MGHRA and CDR2 YSYEKL. The CDR3 bases are TGCGCCAGCAGCCAAGCCGGGGCAGGGACACTTACTTCACCCCTCCACTTT. Amino acid sequence: CASSQAGAGTLTSPLHF.

The chain recombines TRBV7-8 with TRBJ1-5; TRBD1 is a possible D gene (5 bases). Trimming took 2 bases from V and 0 from J, leaving 14 bases between them. The CDR3 runs 17 residues. The germline CDR1 and CDR2 sequences are SGHVS and FQNEAQ. CDR3 sequence reads: CASSLIAGHTSNQPQHF. CDR3 coding DNA: TGTGCCAGCAGCTTAATAGCAGGGCACACTAGCAATCAGCCCCAGCATTTT. Variable domain in full (rest from reference TRBV7-8 and TRBJ1-5): GAGVSQSPRYKVAKRGQDVALRCDPISGHVSLFWYQQALGQGPEFLTYFQNEAQLDKSGLPSDRFFAERPEGSVSTLKIQRTQQEDSAVYLCASSLIAGHTSNQPQHFGDGTRLSIL.

The chain employs TRBV11-2 and TRBJ2-7; 8 bases fit TRBD1. CDR1 is SGHAT and CDR2 is FQNNGV in the germline V gene. The CDR3 sequence is 14 residues long. V shed 7 bases, J shed 6 bases, and the junction held 11 bases outside the gene matches. CDR3: CASTRLAGGVEQYF. The CDR3 nucleotides read TGTGCCAGCACCCGCCTGGCAGGGGGCGTCGAGCAGTACTTC.

The J gene is TRBJ2-5, the V gene TRBV5-1, with D possibly being TRBD2 (5 bases). The V end was cut by 1 base, the J end by 4 bases, with 14 bases between. The germline V gene has CDR1 SGHRS and CDR2 YFSETQ. The CDR3 is 15 residues long. Here the CDR3 reads CASSLFAGMRETQYF. DNA for the CDR3: TGCGCCAGCAGCTTGTTTGCGGGCATGCGAGAGACCCAGTACTTC. The full variable domain, completed using reference TRBV5-1 and TRBJ2-5, is KAGVTQTPRYLIKTRGQQVTLSCSPISGHRSVSWYQQTPGQGLQFLFEYFSETQRNKGNFPGRFSGRQFSNSRSEMNVSTLELGDSALYLCASSLFAGMRETQYFGPGTRLLVL.

V is TRBV7-6 and J is TRBJ1-1; no reliable D call. Germline V CDR1 and CDR2: SGHVS, FNYEAQ. CDR3 size: 13 residues. V was shortened by 5 bases and J by 1 base, with 8 bases between the two germline ends. CDR3 loop: CASSPEQNTEAFF. As DNA, the CDR3 is TGTGCCAGCAGCCCCGAACAGAACACTGAAGCTTTCTTT.

V gene TRBV4-1 combines with J gene TRBJ1-1; D unresolved. Germline V gene sequence: CDR1 MGHRA, CDR2 YSYEKL. CDR3 length: 19 residues. Trimming left V 1 base short and J 3 bases short, with 24 bases between. The CDR3 nucleotides are TGCGCCAGCAGCCAAGCGCCCCTTCGCCAGCGGGGAAAGGACACTGAAGCTTTCTTT. Translated: CASSQAPLRQRGKDTEAFF.

This clone appeared once. The rearrangement joins TRBV6-6 to TRBJ1-5; D remains unclear. The CDR3 runs 16 residues. The germline V gene has CDR1 MNHNY and CDR2 SVGAGI (reference sequence). V was pared by 6 bases and J by 6 bases, with 21 bases between. CDR3 protein: CASRDGLKGSAQPQHF. CDR3 sequence (DNA): TGTGCCAGCAGGGACGGACTCAAAGGGTCGGCTCAGCCCCAGCATTTT.

This chain uses TRBV28 with TRBJ2-3, with TRBD2 identical over 10 bases. The V and J ends lost 2 bases and 2 bases, in that order; junction bases with no gene match: 10. Germline V gene lookup returns CDR1 MDHEN and CDR2 SYDVKM. The CDR3 is 18 residues long. CDR3 loop: CASSLNGGSGRATDTQYF. The CDR3 DNA is TGTGCCAGCAGTTTAAATGGAGGCAGCGGGAGGGCCACAGATACGCAGTATTTT.

The genes are TRBV7-9 and TRBJ2-2, with 7 bases lining up with TRBD2. CDR1 SEHNR and CDR2 FQNEAQ come from the germline V gene (reference sequence). The CDR3 is made up of 14 amino acids. V lost 7 bases, J lost 6 bases, and 8 bases stayed unmatched. CDR3 DNA sequence: TGTGCCAGCACCCTAGGGGAGGGACCCGGGGAGCTGTTTTTT. Amino acids: CASTLGEGPGELFF.

This chain joins TRBV4-3 and TRBJ2-1, with a possible D match to TRBD2 (5 bases). The CDR3 sequence is 13 residues long. Germline lookup yields CDR1 LGHNA and CDR2 YSLEER. Trimming left V 2 bases short and J 10 bases short, with 12 bases between. The CDR3 DNA sequence: TGCGCCAGCAGCCAATTTCAGCGCGGGGAGCAGTTCTTC. Translated, it gives CASSQFQRGEQFF.

The CDR3 spells CASSQGQGRGGGYTF. The CDR3, as DNA: TGCGCCAGCAGCCAAGGCCAGGGAAGAGGAGGGGGCTACACCTTC. The chain couples TRBV4-3 to TRBJ1-2; perhaps TRBD1 as D (5 bases). The germline CDR1 and CDR2 sequences are LGHNA and YSLEER. The CDR3 is 15 residues long. V was cut by 1 base and J by 8 bases, with 17 bases left in between.

This sequence joins TRBV2 and TRBJ2-1; 11 bases match TRBD2. Unmatched junction bases numbered 6, after V lost 3 bases and J lost 8 bases. Germline lookup yields CDR1 SNHLY and CDR2 FYNNEI. The CDR3 runs 15 residues. The CDR3 here is CASSDLAGGSYEQFF. In nucleotides, the CDR3 is TGTGCCAGCAGTGACCTAGCGGGGGGTAGTTATGAGCAGTTCTTC.

The gene calls are TRBV4-3 and TRBJ1-3; D call uncertain. V was shortened by 6 bases and J by 0 bases, with 6 bases between the two germline ends. The CDR3 sequence is 13 residues long. Germline V gene data show CDR1 as LGHNA and CDR2 as YSLEER. CDR3 region: CASSGLSGNTIYF. The CDR3 coding sequence is TGCGCCAGCAGTGGACTCTCTGGAAACACCATATATTTT.

J is TRBJ2-1 and V is TRBV7-9; tentatively, D is TRBD1 (5 bases). Germline V CDR1 and CDR2: SEHNR, FQNEAQ (reference sequence). V lost 2 bases and J lost 0, with 11 bases in between. The CDR3 covers 16 residues. DNA for the CDR3: TGTGCCAGCAGCTTATGGGGCACCAGCTCCTACAATGAGCAGTTCTTC. Translating it yields CASSLWGTSSYNEQFF.

The gene calls are TRBV10-3 and TRBJ2-2; D might be TRBD1 (5 bases). V lost 4 bases and J lost 1, with 13 bases in between. The CDR3 consists of 16 residues. Germline V gene sequence: CDR1 ENHRY, CDR2 SYGVKD. The CDR3 protein is CAISGTGAGNTGELFF. CDR3 nucleotide sequence: TGTGCCATCAGTGGAACAGGCGCCGGGAACACCGGGGAGCTGTTTTTT.

This clone was counted a single time. This sequence joins TRBV15 and TRBJ2-7; D is perhaps TRBD1 (5 bases). Germline CDR1 and CDR2: LNHNV and YYDKDF (reference sequence). The CDR3 totals 16 residues. V shed 6 bases and J shed 6 bases, with 24 bases lying between them. In DNA form, the CDR3 reads TGTGCCACCAGTGCGAGAAACCCTTGGCCTACAGGCGAGCAGTACTTC. Residues: CATSARNPWPTGEQYF.